This T cell receptor beta chain was identified in a study of T cell responses to AZD1222 COVID-19 vaccine (dated by TCRdb to the early 2020s). With respect to the entire study: A total of over 230 trial participants underwent TCR sequencing, of whom some 200 had received two doses of AZD1222 and around 25 had received two doses of the MenACWY control vaccine. Trial participants were enrolled by age into subgroups of 18-55, 56-69 and 70-plus years, and about 150, 27 and 61 TCR-sequenced participants, respectively, were included in these subgroups.

The CDR3 regions of human TCRbeta chains were analyzed by immunosequencing. Under the source paper's analysis protocol: Repertoire TCRs were checked for matches against a reference library of SARS-CoV-2-specific TCRs that had been generated using the MIRA antigen-specificity platform. Breadth meant the fraction of unique TCRs that were SARS-CoV-2-associated, whereas depth meant the fraction of total T cells that were SARS-CoV-2-associated. Using the MIRA data, each spike-specific TCR was mapped to the spike region that the TCR reacts to and placed in a CD4 or CD8 class. Log10-transformed breadth and depth values were compared by one-way ANOVA with Sidak's multiple comparisons tests. TCRdb provides this immuneACCESS table in a form limited to in-frame rearrangements. Some clones are lacking; in checked studies, under half of them reflect an unresolved V gene, and why the rest are absent is not known. V and J calls and clone size follow that table, whereas D and trimming were derived from the DNA. The sample yields over 80,000 clones; roughly nine tenths were counted once. About 8.3% of the sample is taken by the ten largest.

With regard to this clone: The antigen it binds to is not known. Per-base quality was not reported, and no clone a single base away is much larger than it.

What this sample's time point label stands for: about 28 days (+/-7) after the second vaccine dose. AZD1222 recipients given second doses at about 4 weeks or at about 12 weeks were pooled, since spike-specific TCR depth and breadth were not found to differ between the two schedules. The vaccinee samples were drawn from two UK trials, COV001 and COV002, one of which was a single-blind randomized controlled phase 2/3 trial testing AZD1222 (ChAdOx1 nCoV-19) in healthy adults. Trial participant PBMC samples were collected at day 0 and day 28 after the second dose for TCRbeta chain sequencing. Here is what the overall study found, with its caveats: Participants were mostly white British and included more females than males, and it was suggested by the authors that clonal diversity may have been underestimated. In the small 56-69-year group, the increase in depth fell short of significance, most likely because of low power. Vaccine-associated CD4 TCRs spanned the whole spike protein, with dominant responses in regions 160-218 and 743-854. Spike-specific TCR breadth and depth rose significantly after two AZD1222 doses compared with day 0 and with MenACWY recipients. Conclusions about previously exposed vaccinees are limited because only five to seven AZD1222 recipients were SARS-CoV-2 seropositive at baseline. No day 14 peak-response samples were available, so repertoires were characterized only after the peak T cell response. Nearly half of unique spike-specific TCRs reportedly recognized epitopes outside regions mutated in the B.1.351 and B.1.1.7 variants.

From cysteine to phenylalanine, the CDR3 is 13 amino acids long. Here the CDR3 DNA is all that survives: 39 bases in frame from base 1. The germline V gene encodes CDR1 LGHNA and CDR2 YSLEER. V is pruned by 0 bases and J by 12 bases, leaving 3 bases of the junction without a gene match. The V gene is TRBV4-3 and the J gene is TRBJ2-3; TRBD2 matches 10 bases in the middle. The specimen was peripheral blood, collected 28 days after the second AZD1222 dose. The sequence was obtained from an adult who received the AZD1222 COVID-19 vaccine. The CDR3 region has the sequence CASSQEGLAAQYF. The nucleotide sequence reads TGCGCCAGCAGCCAAGAAGGACTAGCGGCACAGTATTTT.